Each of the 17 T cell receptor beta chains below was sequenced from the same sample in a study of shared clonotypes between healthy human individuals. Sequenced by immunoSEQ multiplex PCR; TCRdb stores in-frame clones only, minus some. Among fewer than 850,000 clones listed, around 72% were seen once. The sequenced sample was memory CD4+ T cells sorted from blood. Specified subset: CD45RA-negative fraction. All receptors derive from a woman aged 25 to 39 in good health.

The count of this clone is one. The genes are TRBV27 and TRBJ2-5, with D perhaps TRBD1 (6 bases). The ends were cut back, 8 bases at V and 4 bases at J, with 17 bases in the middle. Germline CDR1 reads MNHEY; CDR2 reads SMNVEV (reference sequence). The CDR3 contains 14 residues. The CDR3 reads CASHKQGFGETQYF. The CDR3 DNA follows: TGTGCCAGCCATAAACAGGGCTTTGGAGAGACCCAGTACTTC.

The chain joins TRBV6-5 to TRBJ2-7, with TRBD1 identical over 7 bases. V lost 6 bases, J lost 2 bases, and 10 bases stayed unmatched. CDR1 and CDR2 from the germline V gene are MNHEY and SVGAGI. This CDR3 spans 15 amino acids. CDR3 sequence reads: CASSSRTGRTYEQYF. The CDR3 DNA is TGTGCCAGCAGCTCAAGGACAGGTCGAACCTACGAGCAGTACTTC.

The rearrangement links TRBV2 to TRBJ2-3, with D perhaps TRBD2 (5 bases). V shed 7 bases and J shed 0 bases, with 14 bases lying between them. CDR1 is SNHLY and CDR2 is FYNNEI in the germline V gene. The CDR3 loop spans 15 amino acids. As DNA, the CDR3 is TGTGCCAGCAAGAGGGATAGATTTAGCACAGATACGCAGTATTTT. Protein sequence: CASKRDRFSTDTQYF.

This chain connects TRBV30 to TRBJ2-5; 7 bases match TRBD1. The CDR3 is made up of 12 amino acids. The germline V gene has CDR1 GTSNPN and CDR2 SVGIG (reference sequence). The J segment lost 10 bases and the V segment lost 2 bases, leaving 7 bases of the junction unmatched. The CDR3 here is CAWSNQGVVQYF. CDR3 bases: TGTGCCTGGAGTAACCAGGGGGTGGTCCAGTACTTC.

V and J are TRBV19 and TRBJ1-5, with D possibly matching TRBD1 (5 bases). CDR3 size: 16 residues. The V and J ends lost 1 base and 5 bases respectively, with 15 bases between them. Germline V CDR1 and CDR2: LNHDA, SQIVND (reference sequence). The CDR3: CASSIGFSGVDQPQHF. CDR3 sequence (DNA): TGTGCCAGTAGTATAGGTTTCTCGGGGGTGGATCAGCCCCAGCATTTT. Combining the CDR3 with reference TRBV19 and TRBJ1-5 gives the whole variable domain DGGITQSPKYLFRKEGQNVTLSCEQNLNHDAMYWYRQDPGQGLRLIYYSQIVNDFQKGDIAEGYSVSREKKESFPLTVTSAQKNPTAFYLCASSIGFSGVDQPQHFGDGTRLSIL.

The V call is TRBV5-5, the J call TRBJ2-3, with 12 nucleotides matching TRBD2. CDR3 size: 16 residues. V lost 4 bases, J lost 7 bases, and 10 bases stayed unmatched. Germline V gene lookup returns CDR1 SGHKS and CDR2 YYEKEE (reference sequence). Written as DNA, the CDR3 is TGTGCCAGCAGCAGCTCGACTAGCGGGAGTAGATATACGCAGTATTTT. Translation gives CASSSSTSGSRYTQYF.

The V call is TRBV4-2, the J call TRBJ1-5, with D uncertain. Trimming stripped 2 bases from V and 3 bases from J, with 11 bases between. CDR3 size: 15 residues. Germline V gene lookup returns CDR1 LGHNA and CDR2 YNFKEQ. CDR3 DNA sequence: TGTGCCAGCAGCCAACGGGTGGAGGTCAATCAGCCCCAGCATTTT. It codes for CASSQRVEVNQPQHF.

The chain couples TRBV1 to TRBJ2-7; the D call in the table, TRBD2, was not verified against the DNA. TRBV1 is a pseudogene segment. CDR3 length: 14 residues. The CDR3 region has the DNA TGCACCAGCACGCCCGGGAATACAGTCTACGAGCAGTACTTC. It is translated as CTSTPGNTVYEQYF.

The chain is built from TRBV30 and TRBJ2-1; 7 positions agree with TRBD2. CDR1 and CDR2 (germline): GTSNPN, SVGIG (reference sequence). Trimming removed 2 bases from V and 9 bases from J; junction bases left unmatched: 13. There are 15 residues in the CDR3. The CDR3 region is CAWSHRTGGPVEQFF. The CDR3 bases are TGTGCCTGGAGTCATAGAACGGGAGGCCCAGTTGAGCAGTTCTTC. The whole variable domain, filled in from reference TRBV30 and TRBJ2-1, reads SQTIHQWPATLVQPVGSPLSLECTVEGTSNPNLYWYRQAAGRGLQLLFYSVGIGQISSEVPQNLSASRPQDRQFILSSKKLLLSDSGFYLCAWSHRTGGPVEQFFGPGTRLTVL.

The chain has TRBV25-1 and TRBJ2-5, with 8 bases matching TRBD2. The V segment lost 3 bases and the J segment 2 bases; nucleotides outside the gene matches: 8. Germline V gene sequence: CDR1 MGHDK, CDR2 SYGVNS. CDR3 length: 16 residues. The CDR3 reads CASSEPSGRTQETQYF. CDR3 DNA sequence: TGTGCCAGCAGTGAGCCTAGCGGGCGAACACAAGAGACCCAGTACTTC.

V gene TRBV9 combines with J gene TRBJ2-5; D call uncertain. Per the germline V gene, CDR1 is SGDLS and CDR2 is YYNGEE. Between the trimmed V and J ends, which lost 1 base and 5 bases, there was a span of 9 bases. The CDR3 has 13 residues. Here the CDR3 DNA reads TGTGCCAGCAGCGTATTTGTCGAGGAGACCCAGTACTTC. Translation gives CASSVFVEETQYF.

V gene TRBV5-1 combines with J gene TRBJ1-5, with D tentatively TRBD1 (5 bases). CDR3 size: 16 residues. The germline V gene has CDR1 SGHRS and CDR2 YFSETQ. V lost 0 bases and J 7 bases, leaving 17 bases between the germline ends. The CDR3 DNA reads TGCGCCAGCAGCTTGGACGGCGACAGCCAGAGACAGCCCCAGCATTTT. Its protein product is CASSLDGDSQRQPQHF. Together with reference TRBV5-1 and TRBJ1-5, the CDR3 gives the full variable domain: KAGVTQTPRYLIKTRGQQVTLSCSPISGHRSVSWYQQTPGQGLQFLFEYFSETQRNKGNFPGRFSGRQFSNSRSEMNVSTLELGDSALYLCASSLDGDSQRQPQHFGDGTRLSIL.

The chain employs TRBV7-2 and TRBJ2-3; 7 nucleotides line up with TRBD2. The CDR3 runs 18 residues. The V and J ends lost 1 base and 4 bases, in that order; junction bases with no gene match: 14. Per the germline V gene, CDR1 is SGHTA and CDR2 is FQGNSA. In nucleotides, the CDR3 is TGTGCCAGCAGCTTAGATAATGATGCGGGAGTTCTCCCAGATACGCAGTATTTT. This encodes CASSLDNDAGVLPDTQYF.

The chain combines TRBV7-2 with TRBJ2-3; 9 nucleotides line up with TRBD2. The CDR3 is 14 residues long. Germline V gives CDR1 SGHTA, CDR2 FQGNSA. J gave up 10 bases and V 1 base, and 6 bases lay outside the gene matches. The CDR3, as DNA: TGTGCCAGCAGCTTAGTAGGGCGGGAGGGAGCGCAGTATTTT. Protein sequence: CASSLVGREGAQYF.

The CDR3 DNA is TGTGCCAGCAGTTACGAGGGGGTAAGCAATCAGCCCCAGCATTTT. Translated: CASSYEGVSNQPQHF. The J gene is TRBJ1-5, the V gene TRBV6-6, with D maybe TRBD1 (6 bases). The V and J ends lost 2 bases and 1 base respectively, with 9 bases between them. Germline V gene lookup returns CDR1 MNHNY and CDR2 SVGAGI (reference sequence). CDR3 size: 15 residues.

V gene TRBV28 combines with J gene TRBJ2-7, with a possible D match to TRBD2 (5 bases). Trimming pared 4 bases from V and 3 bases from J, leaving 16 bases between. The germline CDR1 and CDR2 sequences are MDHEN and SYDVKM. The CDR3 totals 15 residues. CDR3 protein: CASSSFGGTLYEQYF. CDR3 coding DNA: TGTGCCAGCAGTTCGTTTGGAGGAACTCTCTACGAGCAGTACTTC.

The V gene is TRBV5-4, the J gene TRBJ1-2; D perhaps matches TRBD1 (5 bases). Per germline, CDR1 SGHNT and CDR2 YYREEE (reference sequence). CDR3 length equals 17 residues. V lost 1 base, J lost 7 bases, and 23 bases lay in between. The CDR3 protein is CASSLKVPGRERSGYTF. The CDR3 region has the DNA TGTGCCAGCAGCTTGAAGGTCCCGGGCAGGGAAAGGAGTGGCTACACCTTC. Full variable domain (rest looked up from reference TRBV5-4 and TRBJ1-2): ETGVTQSPTHLIKTRGQQVTLRCSSQSGHNTVSWYQQALGQGPQFIFQYYREEENGRGNFPPRFSGLQFPNYSSELNVNALELDDSALYLCASSLKVPGRERSGYTFGSGTRLTVV.